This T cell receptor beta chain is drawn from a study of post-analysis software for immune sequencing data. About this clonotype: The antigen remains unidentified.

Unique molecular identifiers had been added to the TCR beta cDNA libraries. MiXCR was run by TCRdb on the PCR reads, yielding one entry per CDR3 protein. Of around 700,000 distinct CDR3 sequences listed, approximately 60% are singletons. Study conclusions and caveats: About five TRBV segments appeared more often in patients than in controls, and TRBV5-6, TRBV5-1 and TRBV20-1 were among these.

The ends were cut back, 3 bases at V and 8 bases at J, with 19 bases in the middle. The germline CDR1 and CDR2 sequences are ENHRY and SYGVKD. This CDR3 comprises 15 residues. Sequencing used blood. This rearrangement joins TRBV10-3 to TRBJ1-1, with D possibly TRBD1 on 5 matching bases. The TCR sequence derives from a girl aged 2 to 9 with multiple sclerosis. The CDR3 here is CAISDPEERGNEAFF. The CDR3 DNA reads TGTGCCATCAGTGACCCGGAAGAGCGGGGGAACGAAGCTTTCTTT.